The clone carrying this T cell receptor beta chain was seen a few times. Its antigen is unknown. The junction does not match germline at one end; this may be a read error. The investigators made TCR beta cDNA from approximately 500 ng total RNA, using a constant-region primer. The TCR beta library was amplified through three nested multiplex PCR rounds in a modified ARM-PCR procedure. Amplification in the first two PCR rounds was performed using TRBV1-TRBV30 forward primers and a C-beta reverse primer for 10 cycles each. TCRdb reprocessed the multiplex PCR reads via MiXCR and lists one record per CDR3 protein. The sample has roughly 120,000 distinct CDR3 sequences, under 65% seen once. The sample is drawn from a study of tumor-infiltrating lymphocytes in primary liver carcinoma. About the study: Samples yielded about 3.5 to 8 million productive TCRbeta reads, similar across tissue types. General study findings and limits: Tumor-adjacent and tumor-blood pairs showed less overlap than tumor region pairs. A small share of top clones, only about 8-24%, was found in all five tumor regions.

Germline loops: CDR1 SGHAT, CDR2 FQDESV (reference sequence). The CDR3 covers 12 residues. The study co-extracted DNA and RNA from about 21-30 mg of unsorted bulk tissue. The origin of this receptor is a woman aged 55-75 years with primary liver carcinoma and hepatitis B virus infection. V gene TRBV11-1 combines with J gene TRBJ2-2; a weak D match, TRBD2 (5 bases). Specimen: liver tumor tissue from sampling region 3. The subset: tumor region T3, left-lateral pole. CDR3 loop: CAGSFGAGELVF. As DNA, the CDR3 is TGTGCCGGCAGCTTCGGAGCCGGGGAGCTGGTTTTT.